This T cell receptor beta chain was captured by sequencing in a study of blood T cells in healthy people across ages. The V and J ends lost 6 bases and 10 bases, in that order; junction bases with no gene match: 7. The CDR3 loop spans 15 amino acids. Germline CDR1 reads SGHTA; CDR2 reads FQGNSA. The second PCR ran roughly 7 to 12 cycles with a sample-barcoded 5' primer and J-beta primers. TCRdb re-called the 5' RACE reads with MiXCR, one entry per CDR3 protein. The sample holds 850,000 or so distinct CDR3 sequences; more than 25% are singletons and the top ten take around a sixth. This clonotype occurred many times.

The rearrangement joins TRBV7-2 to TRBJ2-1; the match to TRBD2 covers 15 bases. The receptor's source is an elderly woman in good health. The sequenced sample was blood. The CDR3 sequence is CASSLGLAGGREQFF. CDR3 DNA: TGTGCCAGCAGTTTGGGACTAGCGGGGGGAAGAGAGCAGTTCTTC.